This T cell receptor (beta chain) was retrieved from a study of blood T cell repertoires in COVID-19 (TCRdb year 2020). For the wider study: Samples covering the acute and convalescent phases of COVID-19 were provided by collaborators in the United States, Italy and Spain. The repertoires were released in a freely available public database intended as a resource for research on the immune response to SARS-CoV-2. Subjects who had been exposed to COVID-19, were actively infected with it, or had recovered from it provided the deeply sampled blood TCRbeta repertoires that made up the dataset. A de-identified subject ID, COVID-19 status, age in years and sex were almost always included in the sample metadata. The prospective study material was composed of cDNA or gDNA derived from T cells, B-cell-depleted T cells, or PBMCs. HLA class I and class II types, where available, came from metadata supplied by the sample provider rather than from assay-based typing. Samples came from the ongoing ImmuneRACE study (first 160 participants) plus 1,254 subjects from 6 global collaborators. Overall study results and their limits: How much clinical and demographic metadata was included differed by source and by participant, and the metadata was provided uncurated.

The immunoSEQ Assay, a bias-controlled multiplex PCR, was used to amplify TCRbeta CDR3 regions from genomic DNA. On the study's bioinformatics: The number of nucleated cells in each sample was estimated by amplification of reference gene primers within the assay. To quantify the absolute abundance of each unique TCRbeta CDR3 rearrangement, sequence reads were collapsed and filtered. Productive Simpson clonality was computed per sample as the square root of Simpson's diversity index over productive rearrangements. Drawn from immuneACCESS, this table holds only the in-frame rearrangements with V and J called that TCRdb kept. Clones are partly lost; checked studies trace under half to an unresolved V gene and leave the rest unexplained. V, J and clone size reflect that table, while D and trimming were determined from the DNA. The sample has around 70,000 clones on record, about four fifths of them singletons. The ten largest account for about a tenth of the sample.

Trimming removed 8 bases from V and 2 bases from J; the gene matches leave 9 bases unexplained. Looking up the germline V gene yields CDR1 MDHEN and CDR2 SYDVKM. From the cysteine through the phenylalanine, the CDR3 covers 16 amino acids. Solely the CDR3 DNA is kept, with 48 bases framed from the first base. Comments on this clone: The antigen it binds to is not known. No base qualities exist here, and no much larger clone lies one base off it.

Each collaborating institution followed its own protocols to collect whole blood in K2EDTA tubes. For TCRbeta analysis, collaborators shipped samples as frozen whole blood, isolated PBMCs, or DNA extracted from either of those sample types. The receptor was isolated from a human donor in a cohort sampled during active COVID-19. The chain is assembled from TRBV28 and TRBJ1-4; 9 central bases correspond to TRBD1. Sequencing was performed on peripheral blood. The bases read TGTGCCAGCCAAGGGTCCGGGACAGGGACTAATGAAAAACTGTTTTTT. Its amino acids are CASQGSGTGTNEKLFF.